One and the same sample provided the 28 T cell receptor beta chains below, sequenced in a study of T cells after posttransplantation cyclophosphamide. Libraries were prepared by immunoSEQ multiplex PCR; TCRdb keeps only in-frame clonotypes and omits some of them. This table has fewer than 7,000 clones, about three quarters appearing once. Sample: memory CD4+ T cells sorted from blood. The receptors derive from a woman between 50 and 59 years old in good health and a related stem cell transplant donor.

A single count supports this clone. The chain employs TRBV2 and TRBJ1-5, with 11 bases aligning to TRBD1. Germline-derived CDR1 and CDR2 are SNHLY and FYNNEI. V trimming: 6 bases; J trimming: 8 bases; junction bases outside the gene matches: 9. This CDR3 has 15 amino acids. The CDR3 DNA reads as TGTGCCAGCAGGGGGGGACAGGGGGGACAGGAGCCCCAGCATTTT. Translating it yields CASRGGQGGQEPQHF.

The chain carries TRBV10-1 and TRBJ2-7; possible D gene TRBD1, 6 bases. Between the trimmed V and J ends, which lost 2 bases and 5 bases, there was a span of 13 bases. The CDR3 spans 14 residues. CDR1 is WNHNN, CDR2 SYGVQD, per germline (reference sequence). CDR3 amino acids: CASSERVGGNEQYF. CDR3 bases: TGCGCCAGCAGTGAGCGTGTAGGGGGAAACGAGCAGTACTTC.

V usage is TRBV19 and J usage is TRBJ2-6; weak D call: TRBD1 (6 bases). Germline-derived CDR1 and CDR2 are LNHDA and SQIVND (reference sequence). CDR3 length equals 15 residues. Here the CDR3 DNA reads TGTGCTACGAGATCACACAGGGCTGGGGCCAACGTCCTGACTTTC. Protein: CATRSHRAGANVLTF.

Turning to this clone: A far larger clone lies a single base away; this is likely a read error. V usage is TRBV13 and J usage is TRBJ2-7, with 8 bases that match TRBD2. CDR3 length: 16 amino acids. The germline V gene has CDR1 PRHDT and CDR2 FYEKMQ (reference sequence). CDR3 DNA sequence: TGTGCCAGCCCCTCCCTCGCGGGGGGTAGCTCCTACGAGCCGTACTTC. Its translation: CASPSLAGGSSYEPYF.

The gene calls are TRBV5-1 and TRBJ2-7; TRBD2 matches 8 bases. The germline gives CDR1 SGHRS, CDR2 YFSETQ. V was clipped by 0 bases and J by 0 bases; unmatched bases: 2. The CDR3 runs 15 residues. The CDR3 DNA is TGCGCCAGCAGCTTGGGCCTAGCGGGCTCCTACGAGCAGTACTTC. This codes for CASSLGLAGSYEQYF. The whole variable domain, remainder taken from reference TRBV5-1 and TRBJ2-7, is KAGVTQTPRYLIKTRGQQVTLSCSPISGHRSVSWYQQTPGQGLQFLFEYFSETQRNKGNFPGRFSGRQFSNSRSEMNVSTLELGDSALYLCASSLGLAGSYEQYFGPGTRLTVT.

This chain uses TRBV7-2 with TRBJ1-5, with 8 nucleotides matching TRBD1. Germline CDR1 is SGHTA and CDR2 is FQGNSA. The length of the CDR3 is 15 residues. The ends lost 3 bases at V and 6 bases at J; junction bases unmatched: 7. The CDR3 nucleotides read TGTGCCAGCAGCTTGGAGGACAGGGCGAGTCAGCCCCAGCATTTT. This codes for CASSLEDRASQPQHF.

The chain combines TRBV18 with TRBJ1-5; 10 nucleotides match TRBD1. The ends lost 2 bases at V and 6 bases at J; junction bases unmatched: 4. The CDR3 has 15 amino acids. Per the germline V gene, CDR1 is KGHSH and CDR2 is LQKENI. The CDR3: CASSPLGQGIQPQHF. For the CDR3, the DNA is TGTGCCAGCTCACCATTGGGACAGGGGATTCAGCCCCAGCATTTT.

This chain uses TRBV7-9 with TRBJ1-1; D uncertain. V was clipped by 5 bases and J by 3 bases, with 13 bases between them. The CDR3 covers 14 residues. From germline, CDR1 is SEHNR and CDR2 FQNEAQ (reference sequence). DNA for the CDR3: TGTGCCAGCAGCCTCGTGGGGAGGGACACTGAAGCTTTCTTT. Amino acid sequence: CASSLVGRDTEAFF. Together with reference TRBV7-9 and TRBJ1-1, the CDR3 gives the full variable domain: DTGVSQNPRHKITKRGQNVTFRCDPISEHNRLYWYRQTLGQGPEFLTYFQNEAQLEKSRLLSDRFSAERPKGSFSTLEIQRTEQGDSAMYLCASSLVGRDTEAFFGQGTRLTVV.

CDR3 coding DNA: TGTGCCAGCAGTGAAACCGGGACAGGGGCACGTAATTCACCCCTCCACTTT. Protein product: CASSETGTGARNSPLHF. The chain couples TRBV27 to TRBJ1-6, with 10 bases aligning to TRBD1. The CDR3 totals 17 residues. V shed 5 bases, J shed 6 bases, and the junction held 10 bases outside the gene matches. Germline V lookup: CDR1 MNHEY, CDR2 SMNVEV (reference sequence).

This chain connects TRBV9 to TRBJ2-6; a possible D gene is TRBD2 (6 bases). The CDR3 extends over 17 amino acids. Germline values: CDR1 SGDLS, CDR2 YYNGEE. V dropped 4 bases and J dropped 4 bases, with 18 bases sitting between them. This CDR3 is CASSTRGTGAGANVLTF. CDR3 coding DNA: TGTGCCAGCAGCACCCGAGGGACTGGGGCCGGGGCCAACGTCCTGACTTTC.

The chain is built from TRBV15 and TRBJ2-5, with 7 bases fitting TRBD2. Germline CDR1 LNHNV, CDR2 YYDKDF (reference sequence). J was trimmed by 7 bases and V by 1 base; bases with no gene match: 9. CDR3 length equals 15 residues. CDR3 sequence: CATSRASGLRRTQYF. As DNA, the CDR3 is TGTGCCACCAGCAGAGCGTCGGGACTACGGCGGACCCAGTACTTC.

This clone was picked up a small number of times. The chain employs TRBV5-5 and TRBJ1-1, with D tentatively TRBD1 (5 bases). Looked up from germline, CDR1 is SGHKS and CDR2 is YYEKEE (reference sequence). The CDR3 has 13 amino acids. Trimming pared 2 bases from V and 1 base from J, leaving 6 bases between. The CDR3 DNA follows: TGTGCCAGCAGCTTCACAGGGAACACTGAAGCTTTCTTT. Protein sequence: CASSFTGNTEAFF.

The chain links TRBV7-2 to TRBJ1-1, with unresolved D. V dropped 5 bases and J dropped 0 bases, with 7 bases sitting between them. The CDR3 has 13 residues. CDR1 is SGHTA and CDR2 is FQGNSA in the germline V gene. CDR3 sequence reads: CASSPQMNTEAFF. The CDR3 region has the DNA TGTGCCAGCAGCCCACAGATGAACACTGAAGCTTTCTTT.

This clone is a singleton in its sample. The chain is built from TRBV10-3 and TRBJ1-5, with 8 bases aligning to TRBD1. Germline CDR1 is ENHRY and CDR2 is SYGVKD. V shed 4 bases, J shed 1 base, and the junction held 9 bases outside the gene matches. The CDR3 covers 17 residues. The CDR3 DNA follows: TGTGCCATCAGTGGAGAACAGGGGGGGGAAAGCAATCAGCCCCAGCATTTT. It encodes CAISGEQGGESNQPQHF.

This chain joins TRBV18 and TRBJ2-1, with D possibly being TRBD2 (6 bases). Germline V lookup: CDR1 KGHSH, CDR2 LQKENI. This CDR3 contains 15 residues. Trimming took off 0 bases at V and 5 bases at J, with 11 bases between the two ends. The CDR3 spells CASSPPGGDNNEQFF. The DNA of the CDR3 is TGTGCCAGCTCACCACCTGGCGGGGATAACAATGAGCAGTTCTTC.

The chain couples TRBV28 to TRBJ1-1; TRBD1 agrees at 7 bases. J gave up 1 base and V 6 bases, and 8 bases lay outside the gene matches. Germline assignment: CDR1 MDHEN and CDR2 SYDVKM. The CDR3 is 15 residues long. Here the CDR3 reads CASRNFRQGNTEAFF. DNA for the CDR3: TGTGCCAGCAGGAACTTCCGACAGGGGAACACTGAAGCTTTCTTT.

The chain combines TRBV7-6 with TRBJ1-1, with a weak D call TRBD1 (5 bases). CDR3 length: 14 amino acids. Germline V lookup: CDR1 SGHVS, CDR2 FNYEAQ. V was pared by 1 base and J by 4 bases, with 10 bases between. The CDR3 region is CASSLGGVLTEAFF. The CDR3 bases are TGTGCCAGCAGCTTAGGGGGGGTTCTCACTGAAGCTTTCTTT.

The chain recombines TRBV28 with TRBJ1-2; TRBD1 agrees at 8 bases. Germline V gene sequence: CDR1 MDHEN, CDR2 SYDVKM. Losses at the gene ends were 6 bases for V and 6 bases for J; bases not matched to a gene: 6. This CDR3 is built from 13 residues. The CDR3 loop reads CASRAGGRNGYTF. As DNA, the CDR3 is TGTGCCAGCAGGGCAGGGGGCAGGAATGGCTACACCTTC.

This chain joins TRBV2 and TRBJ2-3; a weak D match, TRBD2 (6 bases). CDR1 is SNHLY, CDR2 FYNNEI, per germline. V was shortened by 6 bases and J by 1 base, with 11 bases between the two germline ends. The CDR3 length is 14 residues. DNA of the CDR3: TGTGCCAGCAGGTTAGGGACTCGCACAGATACGCAGTATTTT. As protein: CASRLGTRTDTQYF.

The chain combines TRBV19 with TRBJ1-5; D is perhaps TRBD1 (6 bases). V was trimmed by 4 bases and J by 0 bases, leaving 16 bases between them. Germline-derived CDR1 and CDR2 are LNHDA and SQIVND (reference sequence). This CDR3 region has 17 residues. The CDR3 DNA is TGTGCCAGTAGTACCGCCGGGACAAGTGCTAGCAATCAGCCCCAGCATTTT. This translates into CASSTAGTSASNQPQHF.

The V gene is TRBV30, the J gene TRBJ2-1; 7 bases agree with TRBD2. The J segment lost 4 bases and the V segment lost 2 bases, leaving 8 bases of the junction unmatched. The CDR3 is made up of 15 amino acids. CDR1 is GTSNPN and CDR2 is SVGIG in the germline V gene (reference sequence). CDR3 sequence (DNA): TGTGCCTGGAGTCCGGGGAGCGGGGTGTACAATGAGCAGTTCTTC. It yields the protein CAWSPGSGVYNEQFF.

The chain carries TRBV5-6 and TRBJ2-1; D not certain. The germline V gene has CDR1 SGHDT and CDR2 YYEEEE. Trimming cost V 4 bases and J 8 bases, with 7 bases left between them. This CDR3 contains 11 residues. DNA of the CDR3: TGTGCCAGCAGCCTCCAGTATGAGCAGTTCTTC. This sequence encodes CASSLQYEQFF.

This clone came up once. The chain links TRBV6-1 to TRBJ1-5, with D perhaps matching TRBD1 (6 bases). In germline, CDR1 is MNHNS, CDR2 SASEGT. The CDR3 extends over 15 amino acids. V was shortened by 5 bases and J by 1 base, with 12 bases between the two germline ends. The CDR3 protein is CASSPWGGSNQPQHF. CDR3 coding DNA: TGTGCCAGCAGTCCCTGGGGGGGCAGCAATCAGCCCCAGCATTTT.

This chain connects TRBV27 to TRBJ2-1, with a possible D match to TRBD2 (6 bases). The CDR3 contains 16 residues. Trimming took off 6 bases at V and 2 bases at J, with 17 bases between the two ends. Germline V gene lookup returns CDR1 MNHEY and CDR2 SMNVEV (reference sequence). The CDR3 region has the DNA TGTGCCAGCAGGAGATACCGGGACTTGGCCTACAATGAGCAGTTCTTC. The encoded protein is CASRRYRDLAYNEQFF.

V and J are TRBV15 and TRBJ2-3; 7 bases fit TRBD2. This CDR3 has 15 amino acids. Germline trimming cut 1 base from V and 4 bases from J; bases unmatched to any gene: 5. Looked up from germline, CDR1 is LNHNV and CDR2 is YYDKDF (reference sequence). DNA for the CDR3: TGTGCCACCAGCAGAGGCGAGGGAGGGGCAGATACGCAGTATTTT. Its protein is CATSRGEGGADTQYF.

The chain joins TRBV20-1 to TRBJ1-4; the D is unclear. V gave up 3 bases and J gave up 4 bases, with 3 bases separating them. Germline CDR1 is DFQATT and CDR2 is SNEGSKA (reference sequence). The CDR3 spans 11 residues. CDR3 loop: CSASFNEKLFF. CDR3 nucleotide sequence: TGCAGTGCTAGCTTTAATGAAAAACTGTTTTTT.

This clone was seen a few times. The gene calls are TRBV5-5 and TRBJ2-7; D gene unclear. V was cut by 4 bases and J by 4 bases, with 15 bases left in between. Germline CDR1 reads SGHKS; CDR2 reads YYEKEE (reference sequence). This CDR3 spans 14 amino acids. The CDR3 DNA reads TGTGCCAGCAGCCGTCTCCGGGTAGCTTACGAGCAGTACTTC. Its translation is CASSRLRVAYEQYF. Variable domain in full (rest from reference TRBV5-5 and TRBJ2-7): DAGVTQSPTHLIKTRGQQVTLRCSPISGHKSVSWYQQVLGQGPQFIFQYYEKEERGRGNFPDRFSARQFPNYSSELNVNALLLGDSALYLCASSRLRVAYEQYFGPGTRLTVT.

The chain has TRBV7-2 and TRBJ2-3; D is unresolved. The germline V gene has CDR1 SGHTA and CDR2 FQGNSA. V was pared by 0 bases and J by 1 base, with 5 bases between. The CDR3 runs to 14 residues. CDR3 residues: CASSLARGTDTQYF. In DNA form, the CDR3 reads TGTGCCAGCAGCTTAGCGCGCGGCACAGATACGCAGTATTTT.